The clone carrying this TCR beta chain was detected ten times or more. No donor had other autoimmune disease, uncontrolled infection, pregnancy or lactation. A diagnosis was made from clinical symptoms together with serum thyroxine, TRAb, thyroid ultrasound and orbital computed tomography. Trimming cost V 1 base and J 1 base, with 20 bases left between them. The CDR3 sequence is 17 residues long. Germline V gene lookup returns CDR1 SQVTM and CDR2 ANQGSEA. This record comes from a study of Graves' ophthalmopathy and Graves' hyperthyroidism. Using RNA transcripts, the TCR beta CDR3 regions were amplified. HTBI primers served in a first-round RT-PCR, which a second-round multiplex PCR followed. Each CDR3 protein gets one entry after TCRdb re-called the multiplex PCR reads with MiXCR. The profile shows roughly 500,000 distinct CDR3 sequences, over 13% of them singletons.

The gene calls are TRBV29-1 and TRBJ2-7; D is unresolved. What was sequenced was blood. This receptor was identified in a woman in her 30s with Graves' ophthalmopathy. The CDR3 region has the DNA TGCAGCGTTGAAGGAACCAAGGAAAACCCCGATTCCTACGAGCAGTACTTC. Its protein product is CSVEGTKENPDSYEQYF.